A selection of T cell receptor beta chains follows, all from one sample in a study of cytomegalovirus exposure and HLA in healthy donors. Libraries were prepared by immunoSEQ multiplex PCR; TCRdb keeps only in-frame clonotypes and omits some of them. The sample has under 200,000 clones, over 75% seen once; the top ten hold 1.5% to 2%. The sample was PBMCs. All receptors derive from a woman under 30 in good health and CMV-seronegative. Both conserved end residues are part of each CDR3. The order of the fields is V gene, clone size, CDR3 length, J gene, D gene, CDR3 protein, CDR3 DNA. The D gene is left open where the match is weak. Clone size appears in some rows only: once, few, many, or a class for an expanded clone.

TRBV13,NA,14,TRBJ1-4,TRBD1,CASKKGTANEKLFF,TGTGCCAGCAAAAAAGGGACAGCTAATGAAAAACTGTTTTTT
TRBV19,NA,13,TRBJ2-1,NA,CASSMSEANEQFF,TGTGCCAGTAGTATGTCCGAGGCCAATGAGCAGTTCTTC
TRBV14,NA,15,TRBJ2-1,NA,CASSQYLRQINEQFF,TGTGCCAGCAGCCAATATCTGAGACAGATCAATGAGCAGTTCTTC
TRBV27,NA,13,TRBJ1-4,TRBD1,CASSLLQGAQLFF,TGTGCCAGCAGCTTGCTTCAGGGGGCACAGCTGTTTTTT
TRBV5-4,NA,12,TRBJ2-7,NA,CASSADYYEQYF,TGTGCCAGCAGCGCGGACTACTACGAGCAGTACTTC
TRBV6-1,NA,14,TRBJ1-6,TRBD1,CAITSGTANSPLHF,TGTGCCATCACTTCCGGGACAGCGAATTCACCCCTCCACTTT
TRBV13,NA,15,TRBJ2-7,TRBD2,CASSLGRGGLYEQYF,TGTGCCAGCAGCTTAGGGCGGGGGGGCCTCTACGAGCAGTACTTC
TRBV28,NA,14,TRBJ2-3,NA,CASSFLQVGNTQYF,TGTGCCAGCAGTTTTTTACAGGTTGGGAATACGCAGTATTTT
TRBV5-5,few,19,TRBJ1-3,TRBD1,CASSFRTGTGVRSGNTIYF,TGTGCCAGCAGTTTCCGAACCGGGACAGGGGTTCGGTCTGGAAACACCATATATTTT
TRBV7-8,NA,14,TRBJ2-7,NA,CASSPGGESYEQYF,TGTGCCAGCAGCCCGGGTGGGGAGTCCTACGAGCAGTACTTC
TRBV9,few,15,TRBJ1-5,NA,CASSKEGVGTQPQHF,TGTGCCAGCAGCAAAGAGGGGGTAGGTACTCAGCCCCAGCATTTT
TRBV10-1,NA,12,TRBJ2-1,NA,CAISTVYNEQFF,TGCGCCATCTCGACAGTATACAATGAGCAGTTCTTC
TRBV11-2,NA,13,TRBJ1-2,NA,CASSPPPVYGYTF,TGTGCCAGCAGCCCACCCCCAGTGTATGGCTACACCTTC
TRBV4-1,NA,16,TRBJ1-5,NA,CASSPVSSKRNQPQHF,TGCGCCAGCAGCCCCGTTTCGAGTAAGCGCAATCAGCCCCAGCATTTT
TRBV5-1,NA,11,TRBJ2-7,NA,CASSLQGEQYF,TGCGCCAGCAGCTTGCAGGGCGAGCAGTACTTC
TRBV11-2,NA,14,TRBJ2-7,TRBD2,CASSLGGGAFEQYF,TGTGCCAGCAGCTTAGGCGGGGGGGCCTTCGAGCAGTACTTC
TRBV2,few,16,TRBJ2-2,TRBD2,CASSEIGGGRTGELFF,TGTGCCAGCAGTGAAATCGGGGGGGGCCGCACCGGGGAGCTGTTTTTT
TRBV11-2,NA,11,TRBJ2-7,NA,CASSFQGEQYF,TGTGCCAGCAGCTTCCAGGGGGAGCAGTACTTC
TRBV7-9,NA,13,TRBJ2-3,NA,CASSAATQATQYF,TGTGCCAGCAGCGCCGCGACCCAGGCTACGCAGTATTTT
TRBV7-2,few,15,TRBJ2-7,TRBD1,CASSKRTGGTYEQYF,TGTGCCAGCAGCAAGAGGACAGGGGGGACCTACGAGCAGTACTTC
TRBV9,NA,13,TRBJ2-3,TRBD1,CASSPGGEDTQYF,TGTGCCAGCAGCCCAGGGGGTGAAGATACGCAGTATTTT
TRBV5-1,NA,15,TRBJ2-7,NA,CASSLMDSPAYEQYF,TGCGCCAGCAGCTTAATGGACAGTCCAGCCTACGAGCAGTACTTC
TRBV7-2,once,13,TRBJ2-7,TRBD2,CASRLAGGYEQYF,TGTGCCAGCCGATTAGCGGGGGGCTACGAGCAGTACTTC
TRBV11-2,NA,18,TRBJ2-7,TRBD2,CASSLGTSGRANSYEQYF,TGTGCCAGCAGCTTAGGGACTAGCGGGAGGGCTAACTCGTACGAGCAGTACTTC
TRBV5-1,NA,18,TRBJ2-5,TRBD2,CASSPGLAGLVSRETQYF,TGCGCCAGCAGCCCCGGACTAGCGGGACTGGTGTCGAGGGAGACCCAGTACTTC
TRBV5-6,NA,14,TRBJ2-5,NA,CASSSVRTEETQYF,TGTGCCAGCAGTTCTGTCCGGACAGAAGAGACCCAGTACTTC
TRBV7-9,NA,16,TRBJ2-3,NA,CSSSLVPGSRTDTQYF,TGTTCCAGCAGCTTAGTTCCAGGGTCTAGGACAGATACGCAGTATTTT
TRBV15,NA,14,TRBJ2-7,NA,CATSKSRDTYEQYF,TGTGCCACCAGCAAGTCCCGGGACACCTACGAGCAGTACTTC
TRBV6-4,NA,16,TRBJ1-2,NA,CASSDRPGGRPRGYTF,TGTGCCAGCAGTGACCGACCGGGGGGCCGCCCTAGGGGCTACACCTTC
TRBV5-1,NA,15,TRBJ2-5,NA,CASSLAQGKGETQYF,TGCGCCAGCAGCTTGGCCCAGGGAAAGGGAGAGACCCAGTACTTC
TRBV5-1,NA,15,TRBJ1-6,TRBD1,CASSLGTGNNSPLHF,TGCGCCAGCAGCTTGGGGACAGGGAACAATTCACCCCTCCACTTT
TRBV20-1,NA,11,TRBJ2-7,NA,CSARVVSEQYF,TGCAGTGCTAGGGTGGTATCCGAGCAGTACTTC
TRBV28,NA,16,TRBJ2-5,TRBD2,CASTHAGLAGEETQYF,TGTGCCAGCACCCATGCGGGACTAGCGGGAGAAGAGACCCAGTACTTC
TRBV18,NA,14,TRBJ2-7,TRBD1,CASSPPTDRFEQYF,TGTGCCAGCTCACCACCGACGGACAGGTTCGAGCAGTACTTC
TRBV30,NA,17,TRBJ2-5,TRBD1,CAWLKVNRGAFQETQYF,TGTGCCTGGCTAAAAGTGAACAGGGGTGCATTCCAAGAGACCCAGTACTTC
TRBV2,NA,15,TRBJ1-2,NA,CASSEGRALDYGYTF,TGTGCCAGCAGTGAAGGGAGGGCGCTGGACTATGGCTACACCTTC
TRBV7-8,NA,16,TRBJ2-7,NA,CASSWVNTGKVHEQYF,TGTGCCAGCAGCTGGGTCAATACAGGGAAAGTACACGAGCAGTACTTC
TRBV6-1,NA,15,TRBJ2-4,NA,CASGGTPLAKNIQYF,TGTGCCAGCGGGGGGACTCCTCTAGCCAAAAACATTCAGTACTTC
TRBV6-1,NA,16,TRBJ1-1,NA,CASSELIRVGGTEAFF,TGTGCCAGCAGTGAATTAATCAGGGTCGGGGGAACTGAAGCTTTCTTT